The TCR beta chain described here comes from a study of blood T cell repertoires in COVID-19 (dated by TCRdb to 2020 to 2022). Notes on the research overall: Collaborator samples came from the United States, Italy and Spain and covered acute and convalescent phases of COVID-19. The prospective study material was composed of cDNA or gDNA derived from T cells, B-cell-depleted T cells, or PBMCs. The dataset comprised deeply sampled blood TCRbeta repertoires from subjects exposed to, actively infected with, or recovered from COVID-19. The repertoires were released in a freely available public database meant as a resource for research on the immune response to SARS-CoV-2. The samples were drawn from the first 160 participants of the ongoing ImmuneRACE study and from roughly 1,300 subjects provided by 6 global collaborators. Nearly every sample came with metadata listing a de-identified subject ID, COVID-19 status, age in years and sex. HLA class I and class II types, where available, came from metadata supplied by the sample provider rather than from assay-based typing.

TCRbeta CDR3 regions were amplified from genomic DNA by means of the immunoSEQ Assay, a bias-controlled multiplex PCR. Per the source publication's procedure: Nucleated cell counts per sample were estimated from amplification of reference gene primers within the assay. To quantify the absolute abundance of each unique TCRbeta CDR3 rearrangement, sequence reads were collapsed and filtered. For each sample, productive Simpson clonality was calculated as the square root of Simpson's diversity index over productive rearrangements. This is the immuneACCESS table as TCRdb keeps it, with only in-frame sequences that have V and J called. A part of the clones is gone; compared with another copy, unresolved V genes explain less than half, and the rest is unexplained. V, J and clone size are taken as reported in that table, and D and trimming were inferred from the DNA itself. This sample is represented by around 87,000 clones; 89% of them were singletons. Together, the top ten hold around 8.6% of the sample.

Comment on this clone: The specificity of this receptor is unknown. Per-base quality was not reported, and no clone a single base away is much larger than it.

V is cut by 0 bases and J by 6 bases, and the space between the germline ends is 10 bases. The CDR3 has 15 amino acids, counting the end cysteine and phenylalanine. The DNA shown is the 45-base CDR3, in frame from base 1. In the germline V gene, CDR1 corresponds to SGHDT and CDR2 to YYEEEE. What the research found in general, with its limitations: Clinical and demographic metadata were provided uncurated, with the amount varying by source and participant.

Each collaborating institution followed its own protocols to collect whole blood in K2EDTA tubes. For TCRbeta analysis, collaborator samples were shipped as frozen whole blood, as isolated PBMCs, or as DNA extracted from either sample type. The sequence derives from a man between 50 and 59 years old with acute or convalescent COVID-19. This receptor chain uses TRBV5-6 and TRBJ1-6, with the identity of the D gene unclear. What was sequenced was peripheral blood. The bases read TGTGCCAGCAGCTTGGTAGAGGAACCTAATTCACCCCTCCACTTT. It translates as CASSLVEEPNSPLHF. The full variable domain, completed from the reference TRBV5-6 and TRBJ1-6 proteins outside the CDR3, reads DAGVTQSPTHLIKTRGQQVTLRCSPKSGHDTVSWYQQALGQGPQFIFQYYEEEERQRGNFPDRFSGHQFPNYSSELNVNALLLGDSALYLCASSLVEEPNSPLHFGNGTRLTVT.